This is a list of T cell receptor beta chains from one sample in a study of blood T cell repertoires in COVID-19. Sequencing was performed with immunoSEQ multiplex PCR; in TCRdb, only in-frame clones are kept and a portion is missing. The sample has about 260,000 clones, roughly 88% seen once; the top ten hold roughly 1.2%. Sequencing was carried out using PBMCs or T cells enriched from blood (not recorded which). The receptors were gathered from a woman between 40 and 55 years old with acute COVID-19. CDR3s include the opening cysteine and the closing phenylalanine or tryptophan. The D gene is left open where the match is weak. Rows may omit the clone size; those that give it use once, few, many or a size class.

TRBJ2-1 | TRBV19 | - | - | TGTGCCAGTAGTGGTAGTAGGAGGAATGAGCAGTTCTTC | CASSGSRRNEQFF
TRBJ2-1 | TRBV4-1 | - | few | TGCGCCAGCAGCCAAGATCGCGGCAGGGGGGTCTACAATGAGCAGTTCTTC | CASSQDRGRGVYNEQFF
TRBJ2-3 | TRBV10-3 | TRBD2 | - | TGTGCCATCAGTGAACGGGCGGGAGGGCTCAGCACAGATACGCAGTATTTT | CAISERAGGLSTDTQYF
TRBJ2-3 | TRBV5-1 | TRBD1 | - | TGCGCCAGCAGCTTGCAGGGGGCGGGCACAGATACGCAGTATTTT | CASSLQGAGTDTQYF
TRBJ1-1 | TRBV3-1/TRBV3-2 | - | - | TGTGCCAGCAGCCAAGGCCACAACATGAACACTGAAGCTTTCTTT | CASSQGHNMNTEAFF
TRBJ2-1 | TRBV12-3/TRBV12-4 | TRBD2 | - | TGTGCCAGCAGTCAGACTAGCGGGAGAGTGTTCTTC | CASSQTSGRVFF
TRBJ2-5 | TRBV2 | - | - | TGTGCCAGCAAGAGCCAAGAGACCCAGTACTTC | CASKSQETQYF
TRBJ2-7 | TRBV18 | - | - | TGTGCCAGCTCACGCCCCGGACTTAAAGAGCAGTACTTC | CASSRPGLKEQYF
TRBJ1-1 | TRBV3-1/TRBV3-2 | TRBD1 | - | TGTGCCAGCAGTCGGACAGGGGAAACTGAAGCTTTCTTT | CASSRTGETEAFF
TRBJ2-2 | TRBV4-1 | TRBD2 | - | TGCGCCAGCAGATCCACTAGCGGGGGGAACACCGGGGAGCTGTTTTTT | CASRSTSGGNTGELFF
TRBJ2-1 | TRBV5-1 | - | few | TGCGCCAGCAGCTTGGACGGCGGAGAATACAATGAGCAGTTCTTC | CASSLDGGEYNEQFF
TRBJ2-1 | TRBV5-1 | TRBD2 | - | TGCGCCAGCAGCTTTAGCGGGAGAGACAATGAGCAGTTCTTC | CASSFSGRDNEQFF
TRBJ2-3 | TRBV11-2 | TRBD1 | - | TGTGCCAGCAGCTTGGCCGGGACAGGGAATGCAGATACGCAGTATTTT | CASSLAGTGNADTQYF
TRBJ2-7 | TRBV24-1 | - | few | TGTGCCACCAGTGATACGACTCGGGGGTCCTACGAGCAGTACTTC | CATSDTTRGSYEQYF
TRBJ1-4 | TRBV30 | - | - | TGTGCCTGGAGTCTAGGCCCCGGGGCTAATGAAAAACTGTTTTTT | CAWSLGPGANEKLFF
TRBJ1-5 | TRBV30 | TRBD1 | - | TGTGCCTGGAGTTTACACCTCGGGACAGTTAGCAATCAGCCCCAGCATTTT | CAWSLHLGTVSNQPQHF
TRBJ1-2 | TRBV20-1 | - | - | TGCAGTGCTAGTATACCCGGGGGCTATGGCTACACCTTC | CSASIPGGYGYTF
TRBJ2-1 | TRBV29-1 | - | - | TGCAGCGTCGGCGGGCAGAGCTCCTACAATGAGCAGTTCTTC | CSVGGQSSYNEQFF
TRBJ2-2 | TRBV19 | - | - | TGTGCCAGTAGTATTGGGGGGTCACTCACCGGGGAGCTGTTTTTT | CASSIGGSLTGELFF
TRBJ2-2 | TRBV5-1 | - | - | TGCGCCAGCAGCTGGCAGCAGGGAAACACCGGGGAGCTGTTTTTT | CASSWQQGNTGELFF
TRBJ2-5 | TRBV11-3 | - | - | TGTGCCAGCAGCTTAGGACCCGGGGGTCCAGGGACCCAGTACTTC | CASSLGPGGPGTQYF
TRBJ1-1 | TRBV4-3 | - | once | TGCGCCAGCAGCCACGGCGACATCACTGAAGCTTTCTTT | CASSHGDITEAFF
TRBJ1-2 | TRBV5-1 | TRBD1 | - | TGCGCCAGCAGCTTGGGAGGACAGGGTTTTTCGGTAAGAGGCTACACCTTC | CASSLGGQGFSVRGYTF
TRBJ2-6 | TRBV24-1 | - | - | TGTGCCACCAGTGGGGCAAAGGATAACTCTGGGGCCAACGTCCTGACTTTC | CATSGAKDNSGANVLTF
TRBJ1-4 | TRBV28 | - | - | TGTGCCAGCCAGTTTAATGAAAAACTGTTTTTT | CASQFNEKLFF
TRBJ2-3 | TRBV7-7 | TRBD2 | once | TGTGCTAGCAGCATGGGACTAGCGGGGACAGATACGCAGTATTTT | CASSMGLAGTDTQYF
TRBJ1-1 | TRBV19 | - | - | TGTGCCAGTAGTCACCCTCGGGGGGCTGGGAGTGGGAACACTGAAGCTTTCTTT | CASSHPRGAGSGNTEAFF
TRBJ1-1 | TRBV18 | TRBD1 | - | TGTGCCAGCAGCGATACAGGGGACAACACTGAAGCTTTCTTT | CASSDTGDNTEAFF
TRBJ1-1 | TRBV12-3/TRBV12-4 | - | - | TGTGCCAGCAGTTCCGGGCCAGGGCTTTTCTTT | CASSSGPGLFF
TRBJ1-1 | TRBV6-5 | - | once | TGTGCCAGCAGTTTCGGGCCTCAGGGGACTGAAGCTTTCTTT | CASSFGPQGTEAFF
TRBJ1-1 | TRBV10-1 | - | - | TGCGCCAGCAGTTCGGGGTCTACGGCGGGCACTGAAGCTTTCTTT | CASSSGSTAGTEAFF
TRBJ1-5 | TRBV10-2 | - | - | TGCGCCAGCAGCAGGACTGCTGGGGATCAGCCCCAGCATTTT | CASSRTAGDQPQHF
TRBJ1-1 | TRBV16 | - | - | TGTGCCAGCAGCCTCTCCAGGGCGGGGATTACTGAAGCTTTCTTT | CASSLSRAGITEAFF
TRBJ2-5 | TRBV19 | TRBD2 | - | TGTGCCACCAGGACTAGCTGGGGCGAGACCCAGTACTTC | CATRTSWGETQYF
TRBJ1-5 | TRBV12-3/TRBV12-4 | TRBD1 | - | TGTGCCAGCAGCATTCCCGGGACAGGGGAGCATTTT | CASSIPGTGEHF
TRBJ1-2 | TRBV6-5 | - | - | TGTGCCAGCAGTTACTCTCCGGGACAAGATTATGGCTACACCTTC | CASSYSPGQDYGYTF
TRBJ1-4 | TRBV6-2/TRBV6-3 | - | - | TGTGCCAGCAGTTACCACCTCGAGGCGGAGGGGGAAAAACTGTTTTTT | CASSYHLEAEGEKLFF
TRBJ2-1 | TRBV4-3 | TRBD1 | - | TGCGCCCCTTACTTTACGGGACAGCCGTTGGTAAATACGGCTTACAATGAGCAGTTCTTC | CAPYFTGQPLVNTAYNEQFF
TRBJ2-2 | TRBV28 | - | - | TGTGCCAGCAGCCAAATCCCCGGGGAGCTGTTTTTT | CASSQIPGELFF
TRBJ2-1 | TRBV7-2 | - | - | TGTGCCAGCAGCTTAGGTCCCGGACTACATTACAATGAGCAGTTCTTC | CASSLGPGLHYNEQFF